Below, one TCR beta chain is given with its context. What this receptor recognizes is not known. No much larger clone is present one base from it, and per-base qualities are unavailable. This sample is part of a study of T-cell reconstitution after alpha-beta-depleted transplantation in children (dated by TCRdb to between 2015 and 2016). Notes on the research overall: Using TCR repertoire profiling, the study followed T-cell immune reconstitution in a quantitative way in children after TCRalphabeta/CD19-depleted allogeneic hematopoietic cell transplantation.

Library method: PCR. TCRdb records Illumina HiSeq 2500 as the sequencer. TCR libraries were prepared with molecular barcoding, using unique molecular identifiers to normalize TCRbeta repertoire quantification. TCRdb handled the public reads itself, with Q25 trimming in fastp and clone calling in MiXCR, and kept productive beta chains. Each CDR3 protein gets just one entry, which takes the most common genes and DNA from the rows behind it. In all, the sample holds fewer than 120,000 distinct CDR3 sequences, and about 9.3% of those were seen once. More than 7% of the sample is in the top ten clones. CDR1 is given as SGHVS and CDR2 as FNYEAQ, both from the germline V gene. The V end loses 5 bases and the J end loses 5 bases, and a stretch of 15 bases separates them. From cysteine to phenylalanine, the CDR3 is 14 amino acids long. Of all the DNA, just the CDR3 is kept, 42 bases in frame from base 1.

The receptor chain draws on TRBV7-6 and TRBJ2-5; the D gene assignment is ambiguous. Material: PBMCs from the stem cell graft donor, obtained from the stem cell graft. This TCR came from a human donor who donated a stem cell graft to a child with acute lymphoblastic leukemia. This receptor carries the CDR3 CASSPPVGRETQYF. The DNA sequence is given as TGTGCCAGCAGCCCCCCCGTCGGACGGGAGACCCAGTACTTC. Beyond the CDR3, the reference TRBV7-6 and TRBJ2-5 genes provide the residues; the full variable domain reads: GAGVSQSPRYKVTKRGQDVALRCDPISGHVSLYWYRQALGQGPEFLTYFNYEAQQDKSGLPNDRFSAERPEGSISTLTIQRTEQRDSAMYRCASSPPVGRETQYFGPGTRLLVL.